This TCR beta chain was identified in a study of cytomegalovirus exposure and HLA in healthy donors. It was with 60 Vbeta and 13 Jbeta primers that the PCR ran. The repertoire was sequenced with immunoSEQ multiplex PCR; TCRdb's copy has only in-frame clones and lacks some. The sample contains 40,000 or so clones, about two thirds of which appear only once. CDR3 size: 16 residues. CDR1 and CDR2 (germline): SEHNR, FQNEAQ (reference sequence). The V end was cut by 5 bases, the J end by 2 bases, with 16 bases between. This receptor was identified in a woman aged 25 to 39 in good health and CMV-seronegative. The V and J genes are TRBV7-9 and TRBJ1-3, with a tentative D call TRBD1 (6 bases). The sequencing sample was made of PBMCs. DNA of the CDR3: TGTGCCAGCAGCCTAAACCGAGGGGGAGCTGGAAACACCATATATTTT. It yields the protein CASSLNRGGAGNTIYF.